This T cell receptor (beta chain) was captured in a study of cytomegalovirus exposure and HLA in healthy donors (dated by TCRdb to about 2017). About the study as a whole: In an earlier analysis of under 750 of the donors, 250 to 300 Gb of sequence data and 117 million unique TCR beta sequences from about 179 million T cells were reported. An early release covering 500 to 750 HLA-typed donors comprised approximately 290 gigabases of sequencing data and some 79 million unique TCR sequences. The genetic ancestry cluster associated with self-reported Caucasian donors included about 81% of the 398 genotyped donors. The study aimed to test whether cataloging public T cell receptors could reveal signatures of past pathogen exposure. The study profiled the T cell repertoires of about 720 subjects by immunosequencing and related them to cytomegalovirus serostatus. In addition to the first cohort of 666 subjects, a separate validation cohort of some 120 different subjects was used. High-throughput TCR immunosequencing, statistical association of individual TCRs with disease status, and machine learning were combined to predict cytomegalovirus infection status. To study patterns of TCR occurrence, a later analysis re-analyzed previously published TCR beta repertoires from 666 donors and added high-resolution HLA genotyping. Rather than drawing on any new phenotypic data, the later analysis identified candidate immune exposures from TCR beta sequences and the way those sequences occurred across donors. An earlier analysis of 587 of the donors applied high-throughput TCR beta sequencing to assess whether each TCR beta V gene segment acted as functional or pseudogenic. Donor age, sex, ethnicity and CMV serostatus were collected together with the repertoire data. A later genetic analysis took genome-wide SNP genotypes for about 60% of the roughly 670 donors and used that subset as a discovery cohort. All discovery cohort repertoires had been generated using a single sequencing platform. Class I and class II HLA loci were covered by the typing at four-digit resolution. The number of donors typed differed by locus, with 629-630 for A, B, C, DRB1 and DQB1, roughly 520 for DQA1, nearly 610 for DPA1, and under 490 for DPB1. Several DR-DQ haplotypes were handled as single units for association and clustering, since linkage in the cohort was strong. Across approximately 400 genotyped donors of the cohort, an average of approximately 220,000 unique TCR beta nucleotide sequences per donor were sequenced, and about a sixth of those sequences were non-productive. Findings and caveats that apply to the study as a whole: It was suggested by the authors that the approach could potentially be generalized to other disease states and immunological phenotypes. The classifier was reported to diagnose cytomegalovirus status with high specificity and sensitivity in both the original cohort and the validation cohort. Most TCR sequences were seen in very few donors, while some public TCRs were found in many individuals. A further reported finding was that TCR beta sequences accurately predicted the HLA-A and HLA-B alleles for most subjects in the first cohort. In vitro tests confirmed that a few of the cytomegalovirus-associated TCR beta chains recognize cytomegalovirus antigens. In a later genetic analysis, a missense DCLRE1C variant was associated with V-gene and J-gene trimming of TCR beta chains, and the association was replicated in an independent cohort. An earlier analysis of 587 of the donors showed that most TCR beta V segments appeared in productive rearrangements either about 90% or about 30% of the time, which broadly matched IMGT annotations. Only TCR beta chains were sequenced in this cohort, and the absence of alpha or paired-chain data limited detectable features. In the study, around 150 TCR beta chains were listed as associated with cytomegalovirus. A later analysis reported that several top co-occurrence clusters appeared linked to parvovirus B19, influenza, CMV and Epstein-Barr virus. Assigning TCR associations to individual alleles was difficult when HLA alleles, especially DR and DQ, strongly co-occurred. Correlated functional status among segregating V segments might reflect linkage disequilibrium, but an unknown experimental factor could not be ruled out. Because HLA typing was missing for some donors at each locus, association tests included only the typed subset. Sequencing depth was assumed to be roughly uniform across donors in the presence/absence analyses, though that assumption may not hold. A later genetic analysis reported fewer N-insertions in productive TCRs among donors in an Asian-associated ancestry cluster than the roughly 670-donor mean. In a later analysis, TCR association rates were found to vary across HLA loci, with the most associated TCRs seen for DRB1 alleles and the fewest for HLA-C alleles. The sequencing pipeline was judged likely to have produced a cluster of highly shared sequence variants as a technical artifact. In a later analysis, HLA-associated TCR beta chains were found to be more clonally expanded and to have lower generation probabilities than equally common non-associated chains. Immune exposure information for the cohort was limited to CMV serostatus. Specific HLA alleles were associated with over 15,000 TCR beta sequences at a false discovery rate of 0.05 in a later analysis. Roughly 15 rarely observed V segments, including chromosome 9 orphons, were excluded from the earlier analysis of several hundred of the donors because counts were too low. A later analysis found that most CMV-associated TCR beta chains appeared HLA-restricted, with HLA associations seemingly driven largely by CMV exposure.

In regard to this clone: There is no known antigen for this receptor. Base qualities are missing; no much larger clone stands one base away.

Libraries came from the immunoSEQ multiplex PCR assay. For the multiplex PCR, a mixture combining 60 forward primers for TCR Vbeta segments and 13 reverse primers for TCR Jbeta segments was used. Amplification of the CDR3 region of rearranged TCR beta genes was performed with a multiplex PCR assay on genomic DNA. The Illumina HiSeq System was used to sequence the amplified TCR beta libraries as 87-base-pair reads. Concerning the study's data processing: Across the 500 to 750 repertoires, a later analysis counted approximately 83 million unique TCR beta chains, around 10 million of which were shared by at least two donors. To remove PCR and sequencing errors, raw reads were error-corrected and collapsed into unique sequences using a nearest-neighbor algorithm that merged closely related sequences. To assign V, D and J gene segments, CDR3 sequences were aligned to IMGT reference sequences. For a sequence to be retained, a match of at least six nucleotides was required to both a V gene segment and a J gene segment. Rearrangements were classified as productive when the CDR3 lacked stop codons and remained in frame with V and J, and all other rearrangements were classified as non-productive. Following IMGT convention, CDR3 was defined as the stretch from the second conserved V-encoded cysteine to the conserved J-encoded phenylalanine. The earlier analysis of 500 to 600 of the donors excluded sequences that lacked an unambiguous match to a single V gene segment. An earlier analysis of around 600 of the donors classified V segments as functional when productive rearrangements were above 56.7% and as segregating when the standard deviation between donors was above 5%. A statistical classification framework was built to diagnose cytomegalovirus status from the catalog of TCR beta chain sequences. V and J gene assignment, in a later analysis, came from comparing TCR nucleotide sequences with IMGT/GENE-DB human TR gene sequences. In a later analysis, CDR3 sequences and most-parsimonious VDJ recombination scenarios were assigned using the TCRdist pipeline. A later analysis defined each TCR beta chain by its CDR3 amino acid sequence plus V-gene family, and excluded reads lacking a unique V-gene family. In a later analysis, 450 to 600 highly shared, low-generation-probability nucleotide sequences were removed to address suspected cross-contamination and a sequencing artifact. A later analysis calculated a clonal expansion index for each public chain from normalized within-repertoire ranks of inferred template counts. In a later analysis, generation probabilities were computed with a VDJ recombination model fitted to out-of-frame rearrangements, and the resulting probabilities were checked against IGoR. A later analysis scored TCR-TCR, TCR-HLA and TCR-CMV co-occurrence with hypergeometric tests, applying a repertoire-size bias correction to TCR pairs. A later analysis estimated false discovery rates by permuting HLA or CMV assignments 20 times. In a later analysis, co-occurring TCRs were grouped using DBSCAN, with TCRdist sequence similarity added in when clustering inside HLA-allele-positive subsets. Repertoires with fewer than 30,000 or more than 120,000 public chains, plus five repertoires with anomalous nucleotide sharing, were excluded from co-occurrence clustering. TCRdb retrieved this table from immuneACCESS and kept in-frame rearrangements only. Not all clones are present; in checked studies, unresolved V genes account for under half, and no reason is known for the remainder. That table supplies the V and J calls and clone size; D and trimming were determined from the DNA. Present in this sample are about 140,000 clones, about four fifths of which were seen just once. The top ten clonotypes cover approximately 1.3% of the sample.

The cohort comprised 550 to 700 healthy bone marrow donors. At the time of sampling, every cohort member was nominally healthy, though immune exposures that went unrecorded were likely present. The donor was CMV seropositive and was included in the group of some 290 seropositive cohort members. A peripheral blood sample was collected from each donor, and TCR beta sequencing was performed on peripheral blood mononuclear cells. Genomic DNA extraction from the blood cell samples was performed with the Qiagen DNeasy Blood Extraction Kit. The specimen sequenced was PBMCs. This receptor was identified in a male donor in good health and CMV-seropositive.

The CDR3 reads as follows: CAIDKSWTPSYEQYF. Read as DNA, the sequence is TGTGCCATCGATAAGAGCTGGACTCCTTCCTACGAGCAGTACTTC. The rearranged chain carries TRBV10-3 and TRBJ2-7, and perhaps TRBD2 as D gene, on 5 matching bases. The CDR3, cysteine through phenylalanine, is 15 amino acids long. The sequence is cut down to CDR3 DNA, 45 bases in frame from base 1. The germline V gene sets CDR1 to ENHRY and CDR2 to SYGVKD. The junction shows trimming of 8 bases on V and 1 base on J, plus 18 bases between the germline ends.